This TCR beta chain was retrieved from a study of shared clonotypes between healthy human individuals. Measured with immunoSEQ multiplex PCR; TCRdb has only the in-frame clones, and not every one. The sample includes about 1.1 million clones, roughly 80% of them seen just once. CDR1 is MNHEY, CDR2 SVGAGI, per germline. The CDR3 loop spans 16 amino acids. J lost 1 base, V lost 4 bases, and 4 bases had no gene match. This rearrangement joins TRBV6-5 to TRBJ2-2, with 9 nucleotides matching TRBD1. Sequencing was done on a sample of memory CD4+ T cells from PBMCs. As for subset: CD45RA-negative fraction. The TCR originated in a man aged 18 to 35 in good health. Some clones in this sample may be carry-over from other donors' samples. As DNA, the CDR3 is TGTGCCAGCAGTTCCCCGGGACAGGGGAACACCGGGGAGCTGTTTTTT. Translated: CASSSPGQGNTGELFF.